This T cell receptor beta chain was sequenced during a study of memory CD4+ T cells and cytomegalovirus serostatus. The CDR3 is made up of 15 amino acids. Germline lookup yields CDR1 MNHEY and CDR2 SVGAGI. Deletions cut 7 bases from V and 2 bases from J, with 16 bases between. TCRdb's table, derived via immunoSEQ multiplex PCR, lists solely in-frame clones and lacks some. The sample has 45,000 to 60,000 clones; 65% to 80% are singletons. Single viable CD3+CD4+CD8-CD45RO+ cells were sorted as the memory CD4+ T cells. Serostatus was set by detecting CMV pp150, pp28, p38, p52 IgG. This clonotype was sampled from an adult in good health and CMV-seropositive. This chain links TRBV6-5 with TRBJ2-3, with TRBD1 as a possible D gene (6 bases). Sequenced input: memory CD4+ T cells from blood. The CDR3 bases are TGTGCCAGCACCCGTGGGGGCAATCTCACAGATACGCAGTATTTT. Translating it yields CASTRGGNLTDTQYF.